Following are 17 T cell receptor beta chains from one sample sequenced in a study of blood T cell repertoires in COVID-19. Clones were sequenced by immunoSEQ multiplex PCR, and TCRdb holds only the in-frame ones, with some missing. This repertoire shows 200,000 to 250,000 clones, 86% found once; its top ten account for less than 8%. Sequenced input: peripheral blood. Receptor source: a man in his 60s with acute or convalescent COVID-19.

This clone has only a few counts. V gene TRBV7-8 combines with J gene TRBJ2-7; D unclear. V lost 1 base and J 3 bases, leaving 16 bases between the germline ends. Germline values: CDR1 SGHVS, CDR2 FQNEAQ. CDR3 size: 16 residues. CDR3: CASSLEPRLPIYEQYF. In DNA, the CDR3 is TGTGCCAGCAGCTTAGAGCCGCGGTTGCCTATCTACGAGCAGTACTTC.

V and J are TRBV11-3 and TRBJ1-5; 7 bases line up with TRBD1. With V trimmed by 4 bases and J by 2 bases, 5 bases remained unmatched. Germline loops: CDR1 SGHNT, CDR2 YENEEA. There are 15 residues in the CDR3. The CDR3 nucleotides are TGTGCCAGCAGCTCAGGGGGTGGCGGCAATCAGCCCCAGCATTTT. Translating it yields CASSSGGGGNQPQHF.

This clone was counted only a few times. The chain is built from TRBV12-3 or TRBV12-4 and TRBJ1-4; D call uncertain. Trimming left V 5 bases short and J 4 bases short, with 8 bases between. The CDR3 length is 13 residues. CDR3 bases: TGTGCCAGCAGTCTAGAACTTAATGAAAAACTGTTTTTT. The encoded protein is CASSLELNEKLFF.

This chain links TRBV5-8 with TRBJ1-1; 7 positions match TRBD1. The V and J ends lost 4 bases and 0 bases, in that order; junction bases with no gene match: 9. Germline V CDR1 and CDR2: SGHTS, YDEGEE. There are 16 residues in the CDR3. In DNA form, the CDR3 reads TGTGCCAGCAGCCAGACAGGGTGGGAGGTGAACACTGAAGCTTTCTTT. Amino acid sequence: CASSQTGWEVNTEAFF.

The CDR3 DNA reads as TGTGCCAGTAGCTCTCCCCGGGACACACGTTCAAATGAAAAACTGTTTTTT. Protein sequence: CASSSPRDTRSNEKLFF. The chain has TRBV19 and TRBJ1-4, with TRBD1 as a possible D gene (6 bases). CDR1 and CDR2 (germline): LNHDA, SQIVND (reference sequence). The CDR3 contains 17 residues. Deletions cut 6 bases from V and 5 bases from J, with 22 bases between.

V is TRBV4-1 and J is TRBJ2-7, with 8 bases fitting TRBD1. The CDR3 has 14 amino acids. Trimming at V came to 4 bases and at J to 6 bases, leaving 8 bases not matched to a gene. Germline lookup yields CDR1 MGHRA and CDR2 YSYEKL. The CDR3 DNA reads TGCGCCAGCAGCCTACGGACAGGGCTTGGCGAGCAGTACTTC. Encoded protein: CASSLRTGLGEQYF.

CDR3 amino acids: CASSFSGIPQETQYF. The CDR3 nucleotides are TGCGCCAGCAGCTTCTCAGGGATCCCCCAAGAGACCCAGTACTTC. The chain employs TRBV5-1 and TRBJ2-5, with a possible D match to TRBD1 (5 bases). CDR3 length: 15 residues. The V gene's germline CDR1 is SGHRS and CDR2 YFSETQ. V lost 2 bases and J lost 1, with 12 bases in between.

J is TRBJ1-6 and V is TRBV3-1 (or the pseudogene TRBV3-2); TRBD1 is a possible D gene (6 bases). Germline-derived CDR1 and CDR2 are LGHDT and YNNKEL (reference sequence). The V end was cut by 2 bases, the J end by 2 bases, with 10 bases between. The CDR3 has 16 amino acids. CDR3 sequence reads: CASSQTGYTYNSPLHF. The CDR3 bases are TGTGCCAGCAGCCAAACAGGGTACACCTATAATTCACCCCTCCACTTT.

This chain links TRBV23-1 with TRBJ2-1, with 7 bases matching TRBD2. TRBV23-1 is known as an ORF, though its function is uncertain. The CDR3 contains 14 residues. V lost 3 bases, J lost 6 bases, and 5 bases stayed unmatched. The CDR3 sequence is CASSQRTRGNEQFF. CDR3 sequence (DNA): TGCGCCAGCAGTCAGAGGACTAGAGGCAATGAGCAGTTCTTC.

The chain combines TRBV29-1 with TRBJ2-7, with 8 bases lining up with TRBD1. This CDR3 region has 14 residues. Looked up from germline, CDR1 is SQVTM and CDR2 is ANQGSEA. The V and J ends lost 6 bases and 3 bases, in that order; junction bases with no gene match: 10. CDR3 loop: CSVDYRDRCYEQYF. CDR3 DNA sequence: TGCAGCGTAGACTACCGGGACAGGTGCTACGAGCAGTACTTC.

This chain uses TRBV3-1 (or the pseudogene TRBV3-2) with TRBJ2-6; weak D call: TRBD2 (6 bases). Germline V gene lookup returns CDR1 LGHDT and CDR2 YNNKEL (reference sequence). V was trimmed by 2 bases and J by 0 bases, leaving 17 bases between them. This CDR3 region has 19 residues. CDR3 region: CASSQWRRGLLSGANVLTF. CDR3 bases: TGTGCCAGCAGCCAATGGAGGAGGGGCCTACTCTCTGGGGCCAACGTCCTGACTTTC.

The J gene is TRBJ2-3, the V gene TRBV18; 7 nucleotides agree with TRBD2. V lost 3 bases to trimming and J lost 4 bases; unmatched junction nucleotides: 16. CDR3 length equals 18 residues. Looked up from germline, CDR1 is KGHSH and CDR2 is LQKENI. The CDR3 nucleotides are TGTGCCAGCTCACCCCCCCTGGGCGGCCCGGGAGGTCCAGATACGCAGTATTTT. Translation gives CASSPPLGGPGGPDTQYF.

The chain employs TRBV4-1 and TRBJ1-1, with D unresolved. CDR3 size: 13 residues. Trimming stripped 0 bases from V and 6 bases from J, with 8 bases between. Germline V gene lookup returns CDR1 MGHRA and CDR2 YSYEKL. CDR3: CASSQEEAAEAFF. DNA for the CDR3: TGCGCCAGCAGCCAAGAGGAGGCGGCTGAAGCTTTCTTT.

The DNA of the CDR3 is TGTGCCAGCAGTCCCGGACTAGCGGGAGAGGAGCTGTTTTTT. As protein: CASSPGLAGEELFF. The chain uses TRBV11-2 and TRBJ2-2, with TRBD2 matching over 13 bases. The CDR3 spans 14 residues. V lost 6 bases and J lost 10; bases outside the gene matches: 5. Per the germline V gene, CDR1 is SGHAT and CDR2 is FQNNGV.

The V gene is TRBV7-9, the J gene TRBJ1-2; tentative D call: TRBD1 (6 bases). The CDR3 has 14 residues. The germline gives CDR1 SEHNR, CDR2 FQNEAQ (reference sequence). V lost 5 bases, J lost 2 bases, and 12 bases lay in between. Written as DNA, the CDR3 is TGTGCCAGCAGCCCGCCCGGACAGAACTATGGCTACACCTTC. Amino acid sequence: CASSPPGQNYGYTF.

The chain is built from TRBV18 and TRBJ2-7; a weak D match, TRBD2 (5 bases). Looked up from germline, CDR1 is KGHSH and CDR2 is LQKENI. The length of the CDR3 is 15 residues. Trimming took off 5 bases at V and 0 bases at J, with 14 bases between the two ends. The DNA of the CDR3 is TGTGCCAGCTCAACCAGCGGACGGAGCTCCTACGAGCAGTACTTC. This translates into CASSTSGRSSYEQYF.

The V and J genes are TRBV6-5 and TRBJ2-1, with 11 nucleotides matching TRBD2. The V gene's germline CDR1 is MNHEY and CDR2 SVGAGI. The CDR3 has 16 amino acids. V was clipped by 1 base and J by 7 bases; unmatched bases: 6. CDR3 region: CASSYLGTSGDNEQFF. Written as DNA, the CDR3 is TGTGCCAGCAGTTACTTGGGGACTAGCGGAGATAATGAGCAGTTCTTC.